The next 24 T cell receptor beta chains were all read from a single sample in a study of OX40 agonist ivuxolimab in advanced cancers. Assay: immunoSEQ multiplex PCR; the TCRdb copy retains only in-frame clones and omits some. This table has 70,000 to 95,000 clones, approximately 91% appearing once. The sample in question was CD4+ or CD8+ T cells sorted from blood, obtained in a trial of the OX40 agonist ivuxolimab. The origin of the receptors is an adult with an advanced solid tumor such as melanoma, head and neck, liver or kidney cancer.

The CDR3 DNA reads as TGTGCCAGCTCACCTCCCGGGACTAGCGGGAGTTACCGGGAGCAGTACTTC. It codes for CASSPPGTSGSYREQYF. This rearrangement joins TRBV18 to TRBJ2-7; 14 bases line up with TRBD2. CDR1 and CDR2 (germline): KGHSH, LQKENI. V dropped 3 bases and J dropped 7; count of bases not matched to a gene: 11. The CDR3 is made up of 17 amino acids.

The V and J genes are TRBV9 and TRBJ1-6; D is possibly TRBD1 (6 bases). The CDR3 covers 16 residues. The germline V gene encodes CDR1 SGDLS and CDR2 YYNGEE. The V end lost 3 bases, the J end lost 7 bases, and 17 bases lay between the germline ends. The CDR3 region is CASSDNTGGANSPLHF. The CDR3 region has the DNA TGTGCCAGCAGCGACAACACGGGGGGCGCCAATTCACCCCTCCACTTT.

V usage is TRBV19 and J usage is TRBJ2-3; D is perhaps TRBD1 or TRBD2 (6 bases each). The V end lost 3 bases, the J end lost 0 bases, and 10 bases lay between the germline ends. Germline V gives CDR1 LNHDA, CDR2 SQIVND (reference sequence). The CDR3 is 15 residues long. The CDR3 is CASSMGGHSTDTQYF. CDR3 coding DNA: TGTGCCAGTAGTATGGGGGGACATAGCACAGATACGCAGTATTTT.

V and J are TRBV28 and TRBJ2-2; 7 bases align to TRBD1. The V and J ends lost 1 base and 3 bases, in that order; junction bases with no gene match: 2. This CDR3 contains 15 residues. CDR1 and CDR2 (germline): MDHEN, SYDVKM. CDR3 sequence: CASSLSDRDTGELFF. For the CDR3, the DNA is TGTGCCAGCAGTTTATCAGACAGGGACACCGGGGAGCTGTTTTTT.

This chain uses TRBV2 with TRBJ2-5, with 7 bases matching TRBD1. This CDR3 comprises 15 residues. With V trimmed by 6 bases and J by 4 bases, 11 bases remained unmatched. From germline, CDR1 is SNHLY and CDR2 FYNNEI. CDR3 bases: TGTGCCAGCAGGGTGGGACAGCCGGTAGGAGAGACCCAGTACTTC. It yields the protein CASRVGQPVGETQYF.

CDR3 coding DNA: TGTGCCAGCAGTCAACCCGGGACAGGGAGCACTGAAGCTTTCTTT. Translation: CASSQPGTGSTEAFF. The chain couples TRBV28 to TRBJ1-1, with 9 bases lining up with TRBD1. Germline loops: CDR1 MDHEN, CDR2 SYDVKM. This CDR3 region has 15 residues. Unmatched junction bases numbered 8, after V lost 5 bases and J lost 4 bases.

The V gene is TRBV10-3, the J gene TRBJ2-2; TRBD1 matches at 9 bases. The ends lost 4 bases at V and 1 base at J; junction bases unmatched: 1. The CDR3 has 15 amino acids. Looked up from germline, CDR1 is ENHRY and CDR2 is SYGVKD. The CDR3 DNA reads as TGTGCCATCAGTGGACAGGGGGGGAACACCGGGGAGCTGTTTTTT. Its translation is CAISGQGGNTGELFF.

The rearrangement uses TRBV6-5 and TRBJ1-4; TRBD1 agrees at 7 bases. The CDR3 covers 15 residues. The germline V gene has CDR1 MNHEY and CDR2 SVGAGI. V lost 2 bases, J lost 5 bases, and 5 bases stayed unmatched. The CDR3 sequence is CASSYLGQQNEKLFF. CDR3 coding DNA: TGTGCCAGCAGTTACCTGGGACAGCAAAATGAAAAACTGTTTTTT.

The CDR3 spells CASSGGTGNSYEQYF. In nucleotides, the CDR3 is TGCGCCAGCAGCGGGGGGACAGGGAACTCCTACGAGCAGTACTTC. The V gene is TRBV5-1, the J gene TRBJ2-7; TRBD1 matches 9 bases. Germline V gene lookup returns CDR1 SGHRS and CDR2 YFSETQ. The junction had 5 bases not matched to a gene; V was cut back by 4 bases and J by 0 bases. This CDR3 comprises 15 residues. The whole variable domain, filled in from reference TRBV5-1 and TRBJ2-7, reads KAGVTQTPRYLIKTRGQQVTLSCSPISGHRSVSWYQQTPGQGLQFLFEYFSETQRNKGNFPGRFSGRQFSNSRSEMNVSTLELGDSALYLCASSGGTGNSYEQYFGPGTRLTVT.

This rearrangement joins TRBV2 to TRBJ1-5; no clear D. Trimming removed 3 bases from V and 1 base from J, with 10 bases in between. CDR3 length: 15 amino acids. Per the germline V gene, CDR1 is SNHLY and CDR2 is FYNNEI. CDR3 coding DNA: TGTGCCAGCAGTGAGAAACAGTCAAGCAATCAGCCCCAGCATTTT. Protein product: CASSEKQSSNQPQHF. Full variable domain (outside the CDR3, taken from reference TRBV2 and TRBJ1-5): EPEVTQTPSHQVTQMGQEVILRCVPISNHLYFYWYRQILGQKVEFLVSFYNNEISEKSEIFDDQFSVERPDGSNFTLKIRSTKLEDSAMYFCASSEKQSSNQPQHFGDGTRLSIL.

This chain joins TRBV18 and TRBJ1-3, with a possible D match to TRBD1 (5 bases). V lost 5 bases and J 3 bases, leaving 11 bases between the germline ends. The length of the CDR3 is 14 residues. Germline CDR1 reads KGHSH; CDR2 reads LQKENI. The CDR3 region has the DNA TGTGCCAGCTCATCACAGGACGTTGGAAACACCATATATTTT. Translation: CASSSQDVGNTIYF.

This rearrangement joins TRBV7-2 to TRBJ1-1; D possibly corresponds to TRBD1 (6 bases). This CDR3 has 15 residues. Trimming removed 2 bases at V and 5 bases at J, with 15 bases between. Germline CDR1 is SGHTA and CDR2 is FQGNSA. The CDR3 protein is CASSLISGAGTEAFF. The CDR3 coding sequence is TGTGCCAGCAGCTTAATTTCAGGGGCCGGGACTGAAGCTTTCTTT.

This clone is categorized as medium-sized. The chain uses TRBV6-5 and TRBJ1-4, with D possibly being TRBD1 (5 bases). The CDR3 extends over 12 amino acids. Germline values: CDR1 MNHEY, CDR2 SVGAGI. V lost 6 bases to trimming and J lost 8 bases, with 10 bases between them. CDR3 nucleotide sequence: TGTGCCAGCAGCCCAGGGCGGGAAAAACTGTTTTTT. Translation: CASSPGREKLFF.

The chain carries TRBV4-3 and TRBJ2-6; D unclear. Germline lookup yields CDR1 LGHNA and CDR2 YSLEER. CDR3 length equals 16 residues. V was cut by 0 bases and J by 3 bases, with 9 bases left in between. The CDR3 spells CASSQDKVNGANVLTF. In nucleotides, the CDR3 is TGCGCCAGCAGCCAAGATAAGGTAAATGGGGCCAACGTCCTGACTTTC.

This rearrangement joins TRBV5-1 to TRBJ2-5; 7 bases agree with TRBD2. V was clipped by 0 bases and J by 1 base; unmatched bases: 18. CDR1 is SGHRS and CDR2 is YFSETQ in the germline V gene. The CDR3 spans 20 residues. CDR3 sequence (DNA): TGCGCCAGCAGCTTGGCAAGGGATGGTAGGCGGGGGATCATCCAAGAGACCCAGTACTTC. This codes for CASSLARDGRRGIIQETQYF.

The chain carries TRBV30 and TRBJ2-7, with D possibly TRBD2 on 6 matching bases. Trimming took off 8 bases at V and 3 bases at J, with 11 bases between the two ends. This CDR3 is built from 11 residues. Germline V lookup: CDR1 GTSNPN, CDR2 SVGIG (reference sequence). The CDR3 region has the DNA TGTGCCGCGGGATGGGACTACGAGCAGTACTTC. Translation: CAAGWDYEQYF.

J is TRBJ2-7 and V is TRBV29-1; 9 nucleotides align to TRBD2. The V gene end was trimmed by 0 bases and the J gene end by 7 bases; junction bases not matched to a gene: 7. Looked up from germline, CDR1 is SQVTM and CDR2 is ANQGSEA. The CDR3 spans 14 residues. This CDR3 is CSVEEFSGGLEQYF. In DNA form, the CDR3 reads TGCAGCGTTGAAGAATTTAGCGGGGGCCTGGAGCAGTACTTC.

V gene TRBV28 combines with J gene TRBJ2-4, with 15 nucleotides matching TRBD2. The CDR3 extends over 17 amino acids. V was pared by 7 bases and J by 4 bases, with 8 bases of the junction left unmatched. Germline V gene lookup returns CDR1 MDHEN and CDR2 SYDVKM. Here the CDR3 reads CASMTSGTSGGKNIQYF. CDR3 in DNA: TGTGCCAGCATGACCTCCGGGACTAGCGGGGGGAAAAACATTCAGTACTTC.

The CDR3: CASSRPGQGEAFF. The CDR3 region has the DNA TGTGCCAGCAGCCGCCCGGGACAGGGTGAAGCTTTCTTT. The chain carries TRBV7-2 and TRBJ1-1, with 9 bases aligning to TRBD1. Germline values: CDR1 SGHTA, CDR2 FQGNSA. V trimming: 5 bases; J trimming: 7 bases; junction bases outside the gene matches: 5. This CDR3 spans 13 amino acids.

This clone was seen just once. CDR3 protein: CASSLALASNNEQFF. CDR3 nucleotides: TGCGCCAGCAGCTTGGCGCTAGCGTCCAACAATGAGCAGTTCTTC. The V and J genes are TRBV5-1 and TRBJ2-1, with D possibly matching TRBD2 (6 bases). Trimming pared 0 bases from V and 5 bases from J, leaving 12 bases between. In germline, CDR1 is SGHRS, CDR2 YFSETQ. The CDR3 consists of 15 residues.

The sample holds one count of this clone. This chain links TRBV5-1 with TRBJ2-1, with 9 bases identical to TRBD2. Germline V gene sequence: CDR1 SGHRS, CDR2 YFSETQ. The CDR3 has 16 amino acids. V lost 0 bases, J lost 3 bases, and 4 bases stayed unmatched. CDR3: CASSLGTSAVYNEQFF. The DNA of the CDR3 is TGCGCCAGCAGCTTGGGGACTAGCGCCGTCTACAATGAGCAGTTCTTC. The whole variable domain, filled in from reference TRBV5-1 and TRBJ2-1, reads KAGVTQTPRYLIKTRGQQVTLSCSPISGHRSVSWYQQTPGQGLQFLFEYFSETQRNKGNFPGRFSGRQFSNSRSEMNVSTLELGDSALYLCASSLGTSAVYNEQFFGPGTRLTVL.

The genes are TRBV9 and TRBJ2-5; 7 bases are a match to TRBD2. The germline V gene has CDR1 SGDLS and CDR2 YYNGEE. The CDR3 is 14 residues long. Trimming at V came to 0 bases and at J to 3 bases, leaving 2 bases not matched to a gene. CDR3 DNA sequence: TGTGCCAGCAGCGTAGGTGCGGGAGAAGAGACCCAGTACTTC. Translated, it gives CASSVGAGEETQYF.

This rearrangement joins TRBV27 to TRBJ2-3; 8 positions match TRBD2. In germline, CDR1 is MNHEY, CDR2 SMNVEV (reference sequence). Germline trimming cut 9 bases from V and 0 bases from J; bases unmatched to any gene: 17. This CDR3 is 18 amino acids long. The CDR3, as DNA: TGTGCCAGGCCCCAGCGGGGGCCCCGAATCCCTAGCACAGATACGCAGTATTTT. Protein sequence: CARPQRGPRIPSTDTQYF.

The V gene is TRBV11-3, the J gene TRBJ2-3; D not certain. Trimming took off 5 bases at V and 6 bases at J, with 15 bases between the two ends. CDR1 and CDR2 from the germline V gene are SGHNT and YENEEA. This CDR3 contains 14 residues. CDR3 sequence (DNA): TGTGCCAGCAGCGGTGGGTCGATACCCGATACGCAGTATTTT. This encodes CASSGGSIPDTQYF.